This record concerns one TCR beta chain sequence. The sample comes from a study of blood T cell repertoires in COVID-19. Study background: Specimens from acute and convalescent COVID-19 originated in the United States, Italy and Spain. Nucleic acid was either cDNA or gDNA, and it came from T cells, B-cell-depleted T cells, or PBMCs.

Original analysis: From reference gene primer amplification, estimates of nucleated cell counts were derived. The protocol was immunoSEQ multiplex PCR, while the TCRdb copy is restricted to in-frame clones and leaves out a portion. V and J calls and clone size follow that table, whereas D and trimming were derived from the DNA. The repertoire holds tens of thousands of clones, with 75% to 80% as singletons. The origin of this receptor is a human donor in a cohort sampled during active COVID-19. The sequencing sample was made of peripheral blood.

The CDR3 is CASSLGGLGNQPQHF. The CDR3 region has the DNA TGTGCCAGCAGTTTAGGGGGCCTCGGCAATCAGCCCCAGCATTTT. The chain is built from TRBV2 and TRBJ1-5; 7 bases match TRBD1. The J segment lost 2 bases and the V segment lost 5 bases, leaving 6 bases of the junction unmatched. The germline V gene has CDR1 SNHLY and CDR2 FYNNEI. The CDR3 has 15 residues.